These 14 T cell receptor beta chains originate from one sample sequenced in a study of T-cell reconstitution after alpha-beta-depleted transplantation in children. Preparing the TCRbeta library involved the use of unique molecular identifiers. One entry per CDR3 protein results from TCRdb running MiXCR on the PCR reads. The sample holds approximately 980,000 distinct CDR3 sequences, around 30% seen once. The specimen comprised PBMCs, mostly from graft donor cells, sampled 360 days after TCRalphabeta/CD19-depleted stem cell transplant. Source of these receptors: a boy in the first two years of life who had a stem cell transplant for SCID, so the T cells may come from the graft donor.

The chain couples TRBV24-1 to TRBJ2-2; the match to TRBD1 covers 10 bases. Trimming at V came to 3 bases and at J to 5 bases, leaving 5 bases not matched to a gene. Germline CDR1 reads KGHDR; CDR2 reads SFDVKD. The CDR3 is made up of 16 amino acids. The CDR3 region has the DNA TGTGCCACCAGTGATACCGGGACAGGGGAAACCGGGGAGCTGTTTTTT. Encoded protein: CATSDTGTGETGELFF.

This CDR3 is CASSESITTDNEKLFF. The CDR3 coding sequence is TGCGCCAGCAGCGAAAGCATCACCACTGATAATGAAAAACTGTTTTTT. V is TRBV5-1 and J is TRBJ1-4; no reliable D call. Germline CDR1 reads SGHRS; CDR2 reads YFSETQ. This CDR3 spans 16 amino acids. Trimming pared 4 bases from V and 4 bases from J, leaving 17 bases between.

This clonotype was detected many times. This sequence joins TRBV27 and TRBJ2-4; no firm D call. Trimming took off 4 bases at V and 0 bases at J, with 28 bases between the two ends. The CDR3 totals 21 residues. The germline V gene has CDR1 MNHEY and CDR2 SMNVEV (reference sequence). The CDR3 coding sequence is TGTGCCAGCAGTTACACTGTCCCTCGGCAGCCTGTCGATTTAGCCAAAAACATTCAGTACTTC. It translates to CASSYTVPRQPVDLAKNIQYF.

The chain joins TRBV6-5 to TRBJ1-1; the D is unclear. Germline CDR1 is MNHEY and CDR2 is SVGAGI. Trimming left V 0 bases short and J 5 bases short, with 13 bases between. The CDR3 consists of 15 residues. The CDR3 DNA is TGTGCCAGCAGTTACTCCGCCTTAGGAGGGACTGAAGCTTTCTTT. It yields the protein CASSYSALGGTEAFF.

This chain links TRBV20-1 with TRBJ2-1; 7 nucleotides align to TRBD2. The ends lost 5 bases at V and 8 bases at J; junction bases unmatched: 3. This CDR3 spans 11 amino acids. CDR1 is DFQATT, CDR2 SNEGSKA, per germline (reference sequence). CDR3 DNA sequence: TGCAGTGCTCCCCTAGCGGATGAGCAGTTCTTC. Its protein is CSAPLADEQFF.

This clonotype appeared a few times. The J gene is TRBJ2-5, the V gene TRBV12-3 or TRBV12-4, with D perhaps matching TRBD2 (5 bases). The closer fit of TRBJ2-3 to the DNA end suggests the J call may be wrong. There are 11 residues in the CDR3. The CDR3 DNA reads as TGTGCCAGCAGCCAACTAGAAACGCAGTATTTT. Its protein product is CASSQLETQYF.

This clonotype was counted between two and nine times. The J gene is TRBJ2-5, the V gene TRBV28, with 12 bases fitting TRBD2. With V trimmed by 3 bases and J by 1 base, 3 bases remained unmatched. This CDR3 contains 16 residues. In germline, CDR1 is MDHEN, CDR2 SYDVKM. CDR3 in DNA: TGTGCCAGCAGTTTGAGACTAGCGGGGGTCCAAGAGACCCAGTACTTC. This codes for CASSLRLAGVQETQYF.

The V call is TRBV20-1, the J call TRBJ1-1, with D possibly being TRBD1 (5 bases). CDR1 and CDR2 from the germline V gene are DFQATT and SNEGSKA (reference sequence). Trimming cost V 0 bases and J 5 bases, with 16 bases left between them. This CDR3 spans 15 amino acids. The CDR3 DNA follows: TGCAGTGCTAGAGATCCCTCATGGGGCGGGACTGAAGCTTTCTTT. It specifies CSARDPSWGGTEAFF.

The J gene is TRBJ2-3, the V gene TRBV19, with D perhaps TRBD2 (6 bases). Looked up from germline, CDR1 is LNHDA and CDR2 is SQIVND (reference sequence). CDR3 length equals 19 residues. V was clipped by 6 bases and J by 1 base, with 26 bases between them. The DNA for the CDR3 is TGTGCCAGTAGACCCCATGCCGGGGGACTCGAACGACGCACAGATACGCAGTATTTT. Its translation is CASRPHAGGLERRTDTQYF.

This clonotype has more than one count but fewer than ten. V and J are TRBV4-3 and TRBJ2-7; 8 bases fit TRBD1. Germline values: CDR1 LGHNA, CDR2 YSLEER. This CDR3 contains 20 residues. Trimming at V came to 4 bases and at J to 2 bases, leaving 22 bases not matched to a gene. CDR3 sequence reads: CASSLSPPPYQGAFTYEQYF. The CDR3 DNA reads TGCGCCAGCAGCCTGAGCCCCCCACCCTATCAGGGGGCATTTACCTACGAGCAGTACTTC.

This chain uses TRBV12-5 with TRBJ1-1; unclear D gene. Germline lookup yields CDR1 LGHNT and CDR2 FRNRAP. Trimming stripped 5 bases from V and 3 bases from J, with 10 bases between. The CDR3 is made up of 13 amino acids. CDR3 amino acids: CASGAIGDTEAFF. The CDR3 region has the DNA TGTGCTAGTGGTGCCATTGGGGACACTGAAGCTTTCTTT.

This clonotype was counted a few times. The chain employs TRBV6-1 and TRBJ2-5; D unclear. The CDR3 contains 14 residues. V was clipped by 9 bases and J by 2 bases, with 16 bases between them. Germline CDR1 is MNHNS and CDR2 is SASEGT. The CDR3 DNA reads TGTGCCAGTACGACCTCCCTGGGGCAAGAGACCCAGTACTTC. Translated, it gives CASTTSLGQETQYF.

This clonotype turned up a few times. The rearrangement links TRBV5-1 to TRBJ2-3; 8 bases map to TRBD2. The CDR3 totals 15 residues. V dropped 3 bases and J dropped 5; count of bases not matched to a gene: 8. Germline-derived CDR1 and CDR2 are SGHRS and YFSETQ. The CDR3 DNA reads TGCGCCAGCAGCTCCGGGCCAAGCGGGGGAGATACGCAGTATTTT. Translating gives CASSSGPSGGDTQYF.

This clonotype has more than one count but fewer than ten. The rearrangement links TRBV12-3 or TRBV12-4 to TRBJ2-2, with 7 bases lining up with TRBD2. Unmatched junction bases numbered 9, after V lost 3 bases and J lost 5 bases. There are 16 residues in the CDR3. CDR3: CASSFRERDGTGELFF. The CDR3 DNA follows: TGTGCCAGCAGTTTTCGGGAGCGGGATGGGACCGGGGAGCTGTTTTTT.